The 26 T cell receptor beta chains given below trace back to one sample, sequenced in a study of beta chain features in type 1 diabetes. General study findings and limits: Among all four CD4+ subsets, Type 1 diabetes patients had TCRB CDR3s that were moderately but significantly shorter.

Of the isolated RNA, all was reverse transcribed, and so the sequenced material was expressed TCRB transcripts. The assay was immunoSEQ multiplex PCR, and TCRdb's table has in-frame clones only and misses some. Counted here are some 660,000 clones, more than 13% occurring once; the ten biggest clones make up approximately 0.042%. Which antigens these TCRs recognize remains unknown. Sequenced sample: naive CD4+ T cells from blood. These TCRs come from a man younger than 35 with type 1 diabetes.

The table lists this clone with a few counts. Other DNA sequences of this sample code for an identical CDR3. CDR3 residues: CASSFSTDTQYF. For the CDR3, the DNA is TGTGCCAGCAGCTTCAGCACAGATACGCAGTATTTT. V gene TRBV7-2 combines with J gene TRBJ2-3, with D unclear. The V gene's germline CDR1 is SGHTA and CDR2 FQGNSA. V was pared by 3 bases and J by 0 bases, with 1 base between. This CDR3 is built from 12 residues.

Points on this clone: In the same sample, other DNA sequences code for this CDR3. The chain employs TRBV14 and TRBJ1-1; possible D gene TRBD1, 5 bases. The germline V gene encodes CDR1 SGHDN and CDR2 FVKESK. This CDR3 is 13 amino acids long. Trimming pared 6 bases from V and 2 bases from J, leaving 10 bases between. The DNA of the CDR3 is TGTGCCAGCAGTCTGGGACTAAACACTGAAGCTTTCTTT. It specifies CASSLGLNTEAFF.

This clone was seen a few times. This chain links TRBV5-1 with TRBJ2-5; 8 positions agree with TRBD2. The trim removed 1 base at V and 2 bases at J, leaving 4 bases unmatched. The germline V gene has CDR1 SGHRS and CDR2 YFSETQ. The CDR3 has 15 amino acids. CDR3 sequence (DNA): TGCGCCAGCAGCTTGTTACTAGCGGAACAAGAGACCCAGTACTTC. Translating it yields CASSLLLAEQETQYF.

The chain joins TRBV9 to TRBJ2-2; no reliable D call. Germline CDR1 and CDR2: SGDLS and YYNGEE. The V end lost 3 bases, the J end lost 1 base, and 4 bases lay between the germline ends. CDR3 size: 13 residues. The CDR3 protein is CASSAENTGELFF. The CDR3 DNA follows: TGTGCCAGCAGCGCGGAGAACACCGGGGAGCTGTTTTTT. Combining the CDR3 with reference TRBV9 and TRBJ2-2 gives the whole variable domain DSGVTQTPKHLITATGQRVTLRCSPRSGDLSVYWYQQSLDQGLQFLIQYYNGEERAKGNILERFSAQQFPDLHSELNLSSLELGDSALYFCASSAENTGELFFGEGSRLTVL.

This clone was seen only a few times. This chain links TRBV7-2 with TRBJ2-5; D gene ambiguous. Trimming took 0 bases from V and 2 from J, leaving 10 bases between them. The V gene's germline CDR1 is SGHTA and CDR2 FQGNSA. The CDR3 length is 15 residues. For the CDR3, the DNA is TGTGCCAGCAGCTTAGCCGCCGGAACACAAGAGACCCAGTACTTC. Translation: CASSLAAGTQETQYF.

This clone was found a few times. J is TRBJ1-1 and V is TRBV10-1; weak D call: TRBD1 (6 bases). The CDR3 sequence is 13 residues long. V was cut by 3 bases and J by 7 bases, with 12 bases left in between. CDR1 WNHNN and CDR2 SYGVQD come from the germline V gene (reference sequence). DNA for the CDR3: TGCGCCAGCAGTGAAGGACAGTTCGGTGAAGCTTTCTTT. This translates into CASSEGQFGEAFF.

The chain links TRBV7-3 to TRBJ1-6, with no clear D. The CDR3 is 14 amino acids. V was shortened by 2 bases and J by 4 bases, with 6 bases between the two germline ends. The V gene's germline CDR1 is SGHTA and CDR2 FQGTGA. As DNA, the CDR3 is TGTGCCAGCAGCTTAGCCCAGTATAATTCACCCCTCCACTTT. Its protein product is CASSLAQYNSPLHF.

The gene calls are TRBV28 and TRBJ2-5, with TRBD1 identical over 8 bases. Germline values: CDR1 MDHEN, CDR2 SYDVKM. V gave up 7 bases and J gave up 7 bases; unmatched junction bases: 2. The CDR3 is 11 residues long. DNA for the CDR3: TGTGCCAGCAATACAGGGGGGACCCAGTACTTC. This translates into CASNTGGTQYF.

The sample holds a few counts of this clone. This chain connects TRBV29-1 to TRBJ2-3, with 9 bases matching TRBD2. The CDR3 has 14 amino acids. CDR1 and CDR2 from the germline V gene are SQVTM and ANQGSEA. The trim removed 5 bases at V and 4 bases at J, leaving 7 bases unmatched. The CDR3, as DNA: TGCAGCGTTAGTGCGGGAGGGGGCCCAGATACGCAGTATTTT. Protein product: CSVSAGGGPDTQYF.

The chain uses TRBV27 and TRBJ2-1; TRBD2 agrees at 12 bases. The germline CDR1 and CDR2 sequences are MNHEY and SMNVEV (reference sequence). The trim removed 6 bases at V and 6 bases at J, leaving 6 bases unmatched. The CDR3 runs 15 residues. In DNA, the CDR3 is TGTGCCAGCAGGCCTCTAGCGGGAGGGCCCAATGAGCAGTTCTTC. This translates into CASRPLAGGPNEQFF.

This clone showed up just a few times. V and J are TRBV20-1 and TRBJ2-7; D remains unclear. This CDR3 region has 11 residues. V was pared by 2 bases and J by 4 bases, with 6 bases between. Germline CDR1 is DFQATT and CDR2 is SNEGSKA (reference sequence). The CDR3 sequence: CSARTWYEQYF. The CDR3 bases are TGCAGTGCTAGAACGTGGTACGAGCAGTACTTC.

The chain uses TRBV9 and TRBJ2-3; D call uncertain. The CDR3 sequence is 14 residues long. Germline V gene lookup returns CDR1 SGDLS and CDR2 YYNGEE. V was trimmed by 0 bases and J by 4 bases, leaving 9 bases between them. CDR3 amino acids: CASSVVAVADTQYF. In DNA, the CDR3 is TGTGCCAGCAGCGTAGTGGCGGTCGCAGATACGCAGTATTTT.

The chain has TRBV28 and TRBJ2-5; D is unclear. The end of the DNA fits TRBJ2-7 better, so the J call may be wrong. The germline gives CDR1 MDHEN, CDR2 SYDVKM. The length of the CDR3 is 14 residues. The CDR3 reads CASSLLADSYEQYF. The CDR3 DNA reads as TGTGCCAGCAGTTTATTGGCTGACTCCTACGAGCAGTACTTC.

This sequence joins TRBV30 and TRBJ2-7; D remains ambiguous. Germline CDR1 GTSNPN, CDR2 SVGIG (reference sequence). Trimming pared 0 bases from V and 7 bases from J, leaving 7 bases between. The CDR3 consists of 11 residues. This CDR3 reads CAWSVAREQYF. For the CDR3, the DNA is TGTGCCTGGAGTGTTGCTCGGGAGCAGTACTTC.

The chain combines TRBV5-1 with TRBJ2-7; 8 bases are a match to TRBD2. Trimming removed 0 bases from V and 6 bases from J; junction bases left unmatched: 8. Germline values: CDR1 SGHRS, CDR2 YFSETQ. This CDR3 spans 15 amino acids. CDR3 sequence: CASSLVWTSQGEQYF. CDR3 in DNA: TGCGCCAGCAGCTTGGTCTGGACTAGCCAGGGCGAGCAGTACTTC.

The gene calls are TRBV11-2 and TRBJ2-5; D unclear. The CDR3 length is 14 residues. Germline V CDR1 and CDR2: SGHAT, FQNNGV. The V end was cut by 2 bases, the J end by 4 bases, with 11 bases between. This CDR3 reads CASSLNSPGETQYF. The CDR3 DNA is TGTGCCAGCAGCTTAAACAGCCCTGGAGAGACCCAGTACTTC.

Worth noting for this clone: This specimen includes other DNA sequences encoding the same CDR3. The rearrangement uses TRBV6-5 and TRBJ1-3; D is perhaps TRBD1 (5 bases). CDR3 length: 14 amino acids. CDR1 is MNHEY, CDR2 SVGAGI, per germline. The V and J ends lost 0 bases and 7 bases respectively, with 10 bases between them. The CDR3 loop is CASSYSSGGNTIYF. DNA for the CDR3: TGTGCCAGCAGTTACTCTTCTGGGGGTAACACCATATATTTT.

V usage is TRBV4-1 and J usage is TRBJ1-5; TRBD1 matches 7 bases. The CDR3 loop spans 17 amino acids. V was pared by 1 base and J by 3 bases, with 9 bases of the junction left unmatched. CDR1 is MGHRA, CDR2 YSYEKL, per germline. The CDR3 DNA reads TGCGCCAGCAGCCAAGGCGAGAGGGACAGATCCAATCAGCCCCAGCATTTT. It encodes CASSQGERDRSNQPQHF.

This chain links TRBV9 with TRBJ2-1; D possibly matches TRBD1 or TRBD2 (5 bases each). Per the germline V gene, CDR1 is SGDLS and CDR2 is YYNGEE. There are 13 residues in the CDR3. Trimming took 7 bases from V and 0 from J, leaving 8 bases between them. The DNA of the CDR3 is TGTGCCAGCTCAGGGAGCTCCTACAATGAGCAGTTCTTC. Translating gives CASSGSSYNEQFF.

This clone turned up a few times. The chain recombines TRBV19 with TRBJ2-1; D gene unclear. Looked up from germline, CDR1 is LNHDA and CDR2 is SQIVND (reference sequence). Trimming cost V 4 bases and J 5 bases, with 6 bases left between them. CDR3 length equals 12 residues. The CDR3 region is CASSSGNNEQFF. CDR3 nucleotide sequence: TGTGCCAGTAGTAGCGGAAACAATGAGCAGTTCTTC.

This clone showed up just a few times. The rearrangement uses TRBV4-3 and TRBJ1-6, with 10 bases lining up with TRBD1. V was clipped by 1 base and J by 13 bases; unmatched bases: 10. The CDR3 sequence is 16 residues long. Germline loops: CDR1 LGHNA, CDR2 YSLEER. CDR3 DNA sequence: TGCGCCAGCAGCCAAGGACCGCGGACAGGGGGTCCCCCCCTCCACTTT. It specifies CASSQGPRTGGPPLHF.

This chain uses TRBV25-1 with TRBJ2-3; TRBD2 aligns across 9 bases. Germline lookup yields CDR1 MGHDK and CDR2 SYGVNS. CDR3 length equals 17 residues. Trimming cost V 5 bases and J 0 bases; bases outside gene matches: 9. This chain's CDR3 is CASSSRGGAPSTDTQYF. The DNA of the CDR3 is TGTGCCAGCAGTAGCCGCGGGGGGGCTCCTAGCACAGATACGCAGTATTTT.

This rearrangement joins TRBV27 to TRBJ2-7, with D unresolved. The CDR3 sequence is 15 residues long. Germline V gives CDR1 MNHEY, CDR2 SMNVEV (reference sequence). The ends were cut back, 8 bases at V and 6 bases at J, with 23 bases in the middle. CDR3 protein: CASYLIASTLGEQYF. CDR3 DNA: TGTGCCAGCTACCTAATCGCCTCCACCCTTGGCGAGCAGTACTTC.

A few counts support this clone. J is TRBJ2-4 and V is TRBV7-2; D gene unclear. Germline CDR1 and CDR2: SGHTA and FQGNSA. Trimming shortened V by 3 bases and J by 5 bases, and 8 bases separated the two germline ends. CDR3 length equals 13 residues. For the CDR3, the DNA is TGTGCCAGCAGCTTCGGTGGGGAAAACATTCAGTACTTC. It yields the protein CASSFGGENIQYF.

This clone appeared a few times. V gene TRBV10-1 combines with J gene TRBJ2-1, with 7 bases aligning to TRBD2. Per the germline V gene, CDR1 is WNHNN and CDR2 is SYGVQD (reference sequence). The junction had 9 bases not matched to a gene; V was cut back by 6 bases and J by 7 bases. The CDR3 is 14 amino acids. This CDR3 is CASSAGVAWNEQFF. The CDR3 region has the DNA TGCGCCAGCAGCGCGGGAGTAGCATGGAATGAGCAGTTCTTC.

The chain carries TRBV6-5 and TRBJ1-1, with D maybe TRBD1 (6 bases). In germline, CDR1 is MNHEY, CDR2 SVGAGI. V lost 2 bases, J lost 1 base, and 11 bases lay in between. The CDR3 covers 15 residues. CDR3 coding DNA: TGTGCCAGCAGTTACGTGGGCAGGGGGAACACTGAAGCTTTCTTT. This gives the protein CASSYVGRGNTEAFF.